This record concerns one TCR beta chain sequence. Antigen specificity is unknown. The data derive from a study of cytomegalovirus exposure and HLA in healthy donors. Overall study context: Earlier sequencing of 150 million to 200 million T cells yielded approximately 120 million unique TCR beta sequences. Study-wide results and caveats: TRBV6-2, TRBV6-3 and other indistinguishable V segments were excluded.

V was clipped by 7 bases and J by 5 bases, with 9 bases between them. CDR3 length: 12 amino acids. Germline V gene lookup returns CDR1 SNHLY and CDR2 FYNNEI. This PCR relied on a set of 60 Vbeta primers and 13 Jbeta primers. Original processing notes: As a later analysis found, there were tens of millions of unique TCR beta chains, of which 8.5 million to 13 million were shared. Only in-frame clones appear in the TCRdb table, and some are missing; sequencing was by immunoSEQ multiplex PCR. V, J and clone size were drawn from that table, and D and trimming were deduced from the DNA. Of 60,000 to 75,000 clones in the sample, around 78% are singletons; the top ten hold roughly 7.8%. Unrecorded immune exposure was likely among donors, who were nominally healthy when sampled.

Sequencing was done on a sample of PBMCs. The V call is TRBV2, the J call TRBJ1-3; D gene ambiguous. The sequence was obtained from a man between 18 and 29 years old in good health and CMV-seropositive. CDR3 DNA sequence: TGTGCCAGCATAAAAACAAGAAACACCATATATTTT. Amino acid sequence: CASIKTRNTIYF.